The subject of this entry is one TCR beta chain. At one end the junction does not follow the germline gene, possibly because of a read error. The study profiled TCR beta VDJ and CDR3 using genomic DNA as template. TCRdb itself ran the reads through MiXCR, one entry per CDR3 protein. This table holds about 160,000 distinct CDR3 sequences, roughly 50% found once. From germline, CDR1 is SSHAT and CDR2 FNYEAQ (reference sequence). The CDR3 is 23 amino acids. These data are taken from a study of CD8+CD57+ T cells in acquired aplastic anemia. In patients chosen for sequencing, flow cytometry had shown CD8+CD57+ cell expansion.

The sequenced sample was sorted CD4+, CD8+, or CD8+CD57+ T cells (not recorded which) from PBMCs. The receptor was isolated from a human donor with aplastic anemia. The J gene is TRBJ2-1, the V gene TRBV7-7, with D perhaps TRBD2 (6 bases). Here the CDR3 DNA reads TGTGCTAGCAGCTCTAGCCCCTTCATTGGTAGCGGACCGAGTGCGGGCTCCTACAATGAGCAGTTCTTC. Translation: CASSSSPFIGSGPSAGSYNEQFF.